The 21 T cell receptor beta chains reported below all come from one sample, sequenced in a study of cytomegalovirus exposure and HLA in healthy donors. Generated by immunoSEQ multiplex PCR, the TCRdb table keeps only in-frame clones and is missing some. Counted here are 110,000 to 150,000 clones, about 90% occurring once; the ten biggest clones make up less than 8%. Sequencing input: PBMCs. The receptors come from a woman aged 25-40 years in good health and CMV-seropositive.

The V and J genes are TRBV6-1 and TRBJ1-3; D unclear. Deletions cut 1 base from V and 0 bases from J, with 7 bases between. CDR3 length equals 15 residues. Looked up from germline, CDR1 is MNHNS and CDR2 is SASEGT. CDR3 DNA sequence: TGTGCCAGCAGTGAAGACCGCTACTCTGGAAACACCATATATTTT. Translated: CASSEDRYSGNTIYF.

The gene calls are TRBV9 and TRBJ1-2; perhaps TRBD1 as D (5 bases). Germline assignment: CDR1 SGDLS and CDR2 YYNGEE. V was clipped by 4 bases and J by 0 bases, with 13 bases between them. The CDR3 totals 15 residues. The DNA for the CDR3 is TGTGCCAGCAGCCCCCGACAGCTTTCTAACTATGGCTACACCTTC. Its translation: CASSPRQLSNYGYTF.

V is TRBV5-1 and J is TRBJ2-1; the match to TRBD1 covers 10 bases. V shed 6 bases and J 2 bases; nucleotides not matched to a gene: 5. The germline CDR1 and CDR2 sequences are SGHRS and YFSETQ. This CDR3 is 15 amino acids long. In nucleotides, the CDR3 is TGCGCCAGCACGCGCGGGACAGGGGCCTACAATGAGCAGTTCTTC. Translated: CASTRGTGAYNEQFF. Drawing the rest from reference TRBV5-1 and TRBJ2-1, the complete variable domain is KAGVTQTPRYLIKTRGQQVTLSCSPISGHRSVSWYQQTPGQGLQFLFEYFSETQRNKGNFPGRFSGRQFSNSRSEMNVSTLELGDSALYLCASTRGTGAYNEQFFGPGTRLTVL.

The CDR3 reads CASSPLAGGSTDTQYF. CDR3 in DNA: TGCGCCAGCAGCCCCTTAGCGGGGGGGAGCACAGATACGCAGTATTTT. The chain uses TRBV5-1 and TRBJ2-3; TRBD2 aligns across 11 bases. V lost 4 bases to trimming and J lost 0 bases; unmatched junction nucleotides: 4. The CDR3 has 16 amino acids. Germline V gives CDR1 SGHRS, CDR2 YFSETQ.

The chain combines TRBV15 with TRBJ2-7; D is possibly TRBD1 (5 bases). Germline lookup yields CDR1 LNHNV and CDR2 YYDKDF (reference sequence). This CDR3 region has 14 residues. Trimming removed 7 bases from V and 3 bases from J, with 16 bases in between. The CDR3 spells CATKILRQYYEQYF. In DNA, the CDR3 is TGTGCCACCAAAATCCTAAGACAGTACTACGAGCAGTACTTC.

The rearrangement links TRBV6-5 to TRBJ2-4; D call uncertain. CDR1 and CDR2 (germline): MNHEY, SVGAGI. Trimming removed 6 bases at V and 1 base at J, with 10 bases between. This CDR3 is built from 14 residues. The CDR3 protein is CASRGRSAKNIQYF. The CDR3 DNA sequence: TGTGCCAGCAGGGGCCGGTCGGCCAAAAACATTCAGTACTTC.

This chain connects TRBV5-1 to TRBJ1-4; D possibly corresponds to TRBD1 (5 bases). The CDR3 is made up of 15 amino acids. Trimming removed 0 bases at V and 10 bases at J, with 16 bases between. The germline V gene has CDR1 SGHRS and CDR2 YFSETQ. The CDR3 here is CASSLGGLSGLKLFF. CDR3 bases: TGCGCCAGCAGCTTGGGGGGCTTATCGGGACTAAAACTGTTTTTT.

The rearrangement links TRBV7-9 to TRBJ2-1; tentative D call: TRBD2 (5 bases). This CDR3 region has 16 residues. V gave up 1 base and J gave up 6 bases, with 16 bases separating them. Germline CDR1 reads SEHNR; CDR2 reads FQNEAQ (reference sequence). The chain's CDR3 is CASSLDSWTQSNEQFF. The CDR3 region has the DNA TGTGCCAGCAGCTTAGATTCCTGGACTCAATCCAATGAGCAGTTCTTC.

This chain connects TRBV27 to TRBJ2-6, with TRBD2 as a possible D gene (7 bases). Per the germline V gene, CDR1 is MNHEY and CDR2 is SMNVEV (reference sequence). The CDR3 is 17 amino acids. V gave up 2 bases and J gave up 4 bases, with 15 bases separating them. Written as DNA, the CDR3 is TGTGCCAGCAGTTTAGGGCCCCGGGGGGCCGGGGCCAACGTCCTGACTTTC. This sequence encodes CASSLGPRGAGANVLTF.

This chain uses TRBV27 with TRBJ2-1; perhaps TRBD2 as D (6 bases). The length of the CDR3 is 15 residues. CDR1 and CDR2 (germline): MNHEY, SMNVEV (reference sequence). V lost 1 base and J 0 bases, leaving 7 bases between the germline ends. The CDR3 sequence: CASSLLAVSYNEQFF. The CDR3 region has the DNA TGTGCCAGCAGTTTATTAGCGGTCTCCTACAATGAGCAGTTCTTC.

The chain uses TRBV7-2 and TRBJ2-6, with D possibly TRBD2 on 5 matching bases. Trimming took off 5 bases at V and 0 bases at J, with 11 bases between the two ends. The CDR3 has 16 residues. Germline loops: CDR1 SGHTA, CDR2 FQGNSA. The CDR3 is CASSRSVSSGANVLTF. For the CDR3, the DNA is TGTGCCAGCAGCCGTAGCGTTAGCTCTGGGGCCAACGTCCTGACTTTC.

The J gene is TRBJ2-1, the V gene TRBV18; tentatively, D is TRBD1 (6 bases). The CDR3 consists of 14 residues. The V gene's germline CDR1 is KGHSH and CDR2 LQKENI. Between the trimmed V and J ends, which lost 5 bases and 10 bases, there was a span of 18 bases. CDR3 bases: TGTGCCAGCTCAAGGACAGCCCCGAGCTGGGAGCAGTTCTTC. Protein: CASSRTAPSWEQFF.

J is TRBJ2-1 and V is TRBV7-9, with 7 bases matching TRBD2. J was trimmed by 4 bases and V by 5 bases; bases with no gene match: 11. Per the germline V gene, CDR1 is SEHNR and CDR2 is FQNEAQ (reference sequence). The CDR3 loop spans 16 amino acids. The CDR3 DNA sequence: TGTGCCAGCAGCCAAGGGAGGGCCCGATTATACAATGAGCAGTTCTTC. It is translated as CASSQGRARLYNEQFF.

CDR3 nucleotides: TGTGCCAGCTCACACGGGAGCGGGCCCTACAATGAGCAGTTCTTC. Protein sequence: CASSHGSGPYNEQFF. The chain couples TRBV18 to TRBJ2-1; possibly TRBD2 for D (6 bases). From germline, CDR1 is KGHSH and CDR2 LQKENI. V was trimmed by 4 bases and J by 2 bases, leaving 12 bases between them. The CDR3 sequence is 15 residues long.

This rearrangement joins TRBV5-4 to TRBJ2-3, with a possible D match to TRBD1 (6 bases). The CDR3 has 14 residues. Between the trimmed V and J ends, which lost 3 bases and 3 bases, there was a span of 11 bases. Germline CDR1 reads SGHNT; CDR2 reads YYREEE (reference sequence). The CDR3 DNA reads as TGTGCCAGCAGCTGGCAAGGGGGAACAGATACGCAGTATTTT. Amino acids: CASSWQGGTDTQYF.

The V gene is TRBV12-5, the J gene TRBJ2-1; no firm D call. V lost 8 bases and J lost 6, with 11 bases in between. Germline CDR1 is LGHNT and CDR2 is FRNRAP. This CDR3 spans 12 amino acids. As DNA, the CDR3 is TGTGCTAGTATGGAAGGAGTCAATGAGCAGTTCTTC. Translation: CASMEGVNEQFF.

This clone appeared once. V gene TRBV9 combines with J gene TRBJ1-1; the D is unclear. This CDR3 is 13 amino acids long. V gave up 1 base and J gave up 1 base, with 5 bases separating them. The germline CDR1 and CDR2 sequences are SGDLS and YYNGEE. In nucleotides, the CDR3 is TGTGCCAGCAGCGTAAGCAAGAACACTGAAGCTTTCTTT. Protein product: CASSVSKNTEAFF.

The J gene is TRBJ2-3, the V gene TRBV11-2; D might be TRBD2 (6 bases). The V gene lost 7 bases and the J gene lost 4 bases, with 15 bases spanning the gap. The CDR3 covers 14 residues. Germline V gene sequence: CDR1 SGHAT, CDR2 FQNNGV. CDR3 nucleotide sequence: TGTGCCAGCACACCTAACCTAGCGCCAGATACGCAGTATTTT. Amino acid sequence: CASTPNLAPDTQYF. The full variable domain, with the rest looked up from reference TRBV11-2 and TRBJ2-3, is EAGVAQSPRYKIIEKRQSVAFWCNPISGHATLYWYQQILGQGPKLLIQFQNNGVVDDSQLPKDRFSAERLKGVDSTLKIQPAKLEDSAVYLCASTPNLAPDTQYFGPGTRLTVL.

This clone has just one count. This sequence joins TRBV28 and TRBJ1-2; 7 bases align to TRBD1. CDR1 is MDHEN, CDR2 SYDVKM, per germline. This CDR3 spans 15 amino acids. J lost 6 bases, V lost 6 bases, and 13 bases had no gene match. CDR3 region: CASRSPGGGKNGYTF. The CDR3, as DNA: TGTGCCAGCAGATCACCAGGGGGTGGGAAAAATGGCTACACCTTC.

CDR3 residues: CASSPGLGRGYEQYF. CDR3 sequence (DNA): TGTGCCAGCAGCCCGGGCCTCGGCAGGGGGTACGAGCAGTACTTC. The genes are TRBV13 and TRBJ2-7, with TRBD1 identical over 7 bases. CDR1 is PRHDT and CDR2 is FYEKMQ in the germline V gene (reference sequence). Losses at the gene ends were 5 bases for V and 4 bases for J; bases not matched to a gene: 11. The CDR3 extends over 15 amino acids. The full variable domain, with the rest looked up from reference TRBV13 and TRBJ2-7, is AAGVIQSPRHLIKEKRETATLKCYPIPRHDTVYWYQQGPGQDPQFLISFYEKMQSDKGSIPDRFSAQQFSDYHSELNMSSLELGDSALYFCASSPGLGRGYEQYFGPGTRLTVT.

The rearrangement joins TRBV11-2 to TRBJ2-7, with TRBD2 matching over 7 bases. Trimming took 5 bases from V and 2 from J; bases not matched to a gene: 6. CDR1 and CDR2 from the germline V gene are SGHAT and FQNNGV. The CDR3 consists of 14 residues. The CDR3 loop is CASSRWEGPYEQYF. CDR3 coding DNA: TGTGCCAGCAGCCGATGGGAGGGCCCCTACGAGCAGTACTTC. Full variable domain (outside the CDR3, taken from reference TRBV11-2 and TRBJ2-7): EAGVAQSPRYKIIEKRQSVAFWCNPISGHATLYWYQQILGQGPKLLIQFQNNGVVDDSQLPKDRFSAERLKGVDSTLKIQPAKLEDSAVYLCASSRWEGPYEQYFGPGTRLTVT.